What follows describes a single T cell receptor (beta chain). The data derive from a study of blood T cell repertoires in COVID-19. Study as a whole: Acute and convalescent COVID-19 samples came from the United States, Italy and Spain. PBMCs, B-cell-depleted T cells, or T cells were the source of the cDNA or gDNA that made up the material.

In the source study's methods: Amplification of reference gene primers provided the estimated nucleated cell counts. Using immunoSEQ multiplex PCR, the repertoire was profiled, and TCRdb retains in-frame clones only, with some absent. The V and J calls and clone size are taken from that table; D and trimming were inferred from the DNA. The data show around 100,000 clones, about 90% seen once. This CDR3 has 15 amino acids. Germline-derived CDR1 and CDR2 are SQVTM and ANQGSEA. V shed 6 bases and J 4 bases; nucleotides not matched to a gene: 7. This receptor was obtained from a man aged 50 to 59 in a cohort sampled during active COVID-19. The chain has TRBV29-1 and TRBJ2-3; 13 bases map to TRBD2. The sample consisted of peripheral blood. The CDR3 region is CSVAGLAGSPDTQYF. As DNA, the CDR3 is TGCAGCGTCGCGGGACTAGCGGGGTCCCCAGATACGCAGTATTTT.